The subject of this entry is one TCR beta chain. The data stem from a study of shared clonotypes between healthy human individuals. The germline CDR1 and CDR2 sequences are SQVTM and ANQGSEA. This CDR3 comprises 14 residues. V gave up 6 bases and J gave up 1 base, with 13 bases separating them. Over several immunoSEQ plates, each subset's genomic DNA was distributed in even portions. Libraries were prepared by immunoSEQ multiplex PCR; TCRdb keeps only in-frame clonotypes and omits some of them. The data show about 470,000 clones, with roughly 77% seen just once and roughly an eighth held by the top ten.

This clonotype was sampled from a woman in her forties in good health. Some clones in this sample may be carry-over from other donors' samples. The rearrangement uses TRBV29-1 and TRBJ2-1, with D unresolved. The sequencing sample was made of PBMCs. The CDR3 region is CSVPSVRSYNEQFF. In DNA, the CDR3 is TGCAGCGTCCCCTCGGTGAGGTCCTACAATGAGCAGTTCTTC.